This TCR beta chain was recovered during a study of blood T cell repertoires in COVID-19. In the study overall: Material from acute and convalescent COVID-19 was sourced from the United States, Italy and Spain. Sources were T cells, B-cell-depleted T cells, or PBMCs; the material itself was cDNA or gDNA.

This clone was counted between two and nine times. Per the study methods: Reference gene primer amplification gave nucleated cell count estimates. The protocol was immunoSEQ multiplex PCR, while the TCRdb copy is restricted to in-frame clones and leaves out a portion. The V and J calls and clone size were taken over from that table, and D and trimming were inferred from the DNA. The sample comprises 95,000 to 120,000 clones, 90% of which are singletons, and approximately 4.4% rests with the top ten. The CDR3 runs 14 residues. Germline assignment: CDR1 MNHEY and CDR2 SVGAGI. V lost 0 bases to trimming and J lost 7 bases, with 12 bases between them.

This chain joins TRBV6-5 and TRBJ1-1; D not resolved. Sequenced material: peripheral blood. The clonotype was recovered from a woman aged 45-65 years with acute or convalescent COVID-19. The CDR3 DNA sequence: TGTGCCAGCAGTTACTCTCTAGGTATGGGTGAAGCTTTCTTT. This translates into CASSYSLGMGEAFF.